This T cell receptor beta chain was identified during a study of blood T cell repertoires in COVID-19. The overall study: Sites across the United States, Italy and Spain contributed samples from acute and convalescent COVID-19. Sources were T cells, B-cell-depleted T cells, or PBMCs; the material itself was cDNA or gDNA.

Original processing methods: Amplification with reference gene primers provided the estimates of nucleated cell counts. Sequenced by immunoSEQ multiplex PCR; TCRdb stores in-frame clones only, minus some. Clone size and the V and J calls come from that table; the DNA yielded D and trimming. The sample carries just under 30,000 clones, over 70% recorded once. The CDR3 runs 15 residues. Germline V lookup: CDR1 SEHNR, CDR2 FQNEAQ (reference sequence). V lost 5 bases, J lost 5 bases, and 18 bases lay in between. The sequenced sample consisted of peripheral blood. V and J are TRBV7-9 and TRBJ2-5, with D possibly TRBD2 on 6 matching bases. The source of this sequence is a woman aged 70-85 years with acute or convalescent COVID-19. The CDR3 reads CASSLGATRGETQYF. The DNA for the CDR3 is TGTGCCAGCAGCCTAGGAGCGACTAGAGGGGAGACCCAGTACTTC.